This T cell receptor beta chain was documented in a study of cytomegalovirus exposure and HLA in healthy donors. Study background: Some 80 million unique TCRs from HLA-typed donors were held in an early data release. Overall study findings and caveats: TCR beta sequences reportedly predicted the HLA-A and HLA-B alleles of most subjects accurately. In a later analysis, most CMV-associated TCR beta chains appeared HLA-restricted. It was taken for granted in presence/absence analyses that sequencing depth across donors was roughly uniform.

It was with 60 Vbeta and 13 Jbeta primers that the PCR ran. The repertoire was sequenced with immunoSEQ multiplex PCR; TCRdb's copy has only in-frame clones and lacks some. The sample has more than 90,000 clones; just under 80% are singletons. As for this clone: Its specificity is not known.

The sequence was obtained from a woman in her 40s in good health and CMV-seropositive. The sequenced sample was PBMCs.

The CDR3 sequence is CSVEGPETSGSASYNEQFF. In DNA, the CDR3 is TGCAGCGTTGAAGGTCCCGAGACTAGCGGGAGCGCCTCCTACAATGAGCAGTTCTTC. The chain is built from TRBV29-1 and TRBJ2-1; 12 nucleotides line up with TRBD2. The CDR3 spans 19 residues. Losses at the gene ends were 1 base for V and 0 bases for J; bases not matched to a gene: 10. Per germline, CDR1 SQVTM and CDR2 ANQGSEA.